This TCR beta chain emerged from a study of T and B cells in COVID-19 patients. Across the study: Blood was sampled from COVID-19 patients who were either actively infected or recovered. Of 20 active-infection patients, approximately 18 carried comorbidities linked to unfavorable COVID-19 outcome.

Trimming cost V 5 bases and J 0 bases; bases outside gene matches: 6. The CDR3 spans 18 residues. TRB was amplified from about 250-500 ng of blood genomic DNA. TRB rearrangements were amplified by multiplex PCR with BIOMED2 TRB-A/B primers. One entry per CDR3 protein results from TCRdb running MiXCR on the multiplex PCR reads. Altogether about 5,400 distinct CDR3 sequences are present, 27% being singletons, with the ten largest covering about 15%. This clonotype originated in a human donor with active COVID-19. Sample: blood. This chain joins TRBV12-3 or TRBV12-4 and TRBJ2-1; TRBD2 aligns across 14 bases. The CDR3 nucleotides are TGTGCCAGCAGTAGCTCGGGACTAGCGGGAGCCTCCTACAATGAGCAGTTCTTC. Translating it yields CASSSSGLAGASYNEQFF.